Below are 28 T cell receptor beta chains sequenced from a single sample in a study of T cells after yellow fever vaccination. Each CDR3 protein is one row after TCRdb ran MiXCR on the 5' RACE reads. The sample yields around 600,000 distinct CDR3 sequences, more than 9% seen once. This material consisted of PBMCs, taken on the day of the yellow fever booster vaccination. The receptors here all came from a man under 40 who received the YFV17D yellow fever vaccine.

The genes are TRBV7-2 and TRBJ2-5, with TRBD1 matching over 7 bases. The V gene's germline CDR1 is SGHTA and CDR2 FQGNSA. J was trimmed by 7 bases and V by 5 bases; bases with no gene match: 10. The CDR3 contains 14 residues. DNA for the CDR3: TGTGCCAGCAGCCCGAGGACAGGCGAGGGGACCCAGTACTTC. It encodes CASSPRTGEGTQYF.

This clonotype was counted ten times or more. The rearrangement joins TRBV15 to TRBJ2-5; D is perhaps TRBD1 (7 bases). Trimming took off 1 base at V and 0 bases at J, with 9 bases between the two ends. Germline assignment: CDR1 LNHNV and CDR2 YYDKDF (reference sequence). There are 15 residues in the CDR3. CDR3 amino acids: CATSRAGGYQETQYF. As DNA, the CDR3 is TGTGCCACCAGCAGAGCAGGGGGGTACCAAGAGACCCAGTACTTC.

This clonotype came up a few times. The V gene is TRBV29-1, the J gene TRBJ1-1, with D possibly matching TRBD1 (5 bases). CDR1 SQVTM and CDR2 ANQGSEA come from the germline V gene. This CDR3 is built from 12 residues. Trimming pared 7 bases from V and 2 bases from J, leaving 11 bases between. The CDR3: CSAGQLNTEAFF. The CDR3 DNA reads as TGCAGCGCCGGACAACTCAACACTGAAGCTTTCTTT. Full variable domain (rest looked up from reference TRBV29-1 and TRBJ1-1): SAVISQKPSRDICQRGTSLTIQCQVDSQVTMMFWYRQQPGQSLTLIATANQGSEATYESGFVIDKFPISRPNLTFSTLTVSNMSPEDSSIYLCSAGQLNTEAFFGQGTRLTVV.

The chain is built from TRBV6-5 and TRBJ2-7; TRBD2 is a possible D gene (5 bases). The CDR3 covers 16 residues. V dropped 0 bases and J dropped 3 bases, with 15 bases sitting between them. Looked up from germline, CDR1 is MNHEY and CDR2 is SVGAGI. DNA for the CDR3: TGTGCCAGCAGTTACTCGATGAGCAAGAGGGACTACGAGCAGTACTTC. Translated: CASSYSMSKRDYEQYF.

The sample holds a few counts of this clonotype. The V gene is TRBV6-5, the J gene TRBJ1-4; a weak D match, TRBD1 (6 bases). Trimming took off 4 bases at V and 10 bases at J, with 22 bases between the two ends. In germline, CDR1 is MNHEY, CDR2 SVGAGI. This CDR3 region has 16 residues. CDR3 residues: CASSFSVGQGRGKLFF. CDR3 sequence (DNA): TGTGCCAGCAGTTTCTCAGTCGGGCAGGGGAGGGGAAAACTGTTTTTT.

This clonotype was recorded many times. This chain links TRBV7-2 with TRBJ1-5, with D unresolved. Trimming removed 5 bases from V and 9 bases from J, with 14 bases in between. Germline V CDR1 and CDR2: SGHTA, FQGNSA. CDR3 length equals 13 residues. The CDR3 here is CASSAGDPGPQHF. The CDR3 region has the DNA TGTGCCAGCAGCGCGGGAGACCCAGGGCCCCAGCATTTT. Looking up the rest from reference TRBV7-2 and TRBJ1-5 gives the full variable domain: GAGVSQSPSNKVTEKGKDVELRCDPISGHTALYWYRQSLGQGLEFLIYFQGNSAPDKSGLPSDRFSAERTGGSVSTLTIQRTQQEDSAVYLCASSAGDPGPQHFGDGTRLSIL.

The chain is built from TRBV20-1 and TRBJ2-7; D unresolved. The CDR3 has 14 residues. V lost 3 bases, J lost 2 bases, and 14 bases lay in between. Germline V gives CDR1 DFQATT, CDR2 SNEGSKA (reference sequence). The CDR3 region has the DNA TGCAGTGCTAGTCCCCTGTCAGGCACCTACGAGCAGTACTTC. Translating gives CSASPLSGTYEQYF.

This clonotype has just a few counts. The chain carries TRBV7-2 and TRBJ2-4; D is ambiguous. The V and J ends lost 4 bases and 8 bases respectively, with 6 bases between them. The CDR3 is made up of 11 amino acids. CDR1 is SGHTA and CDR2 is FQGNSA in the germline V gene. The CDR3 DNA follows: TGTGCCAGCAGCTCCCGGGACATTCAGTACTTC. Its protein is CASSSRDIQYF.

The chain links TRBV7-9 to TRBJ2-1; 7 bases map to TRBD1. Per germline, CDR1 SEHNR and CDR2 FQNEAQ (reference sequence). The length of the CDR3 is 14 residues. The junction had 9 bases not matched to a gene; V was cut back by 5 bases and J by 8 bases. CDR3 in amino acids: CASSPRQGLDEQFF. The CDR3 DNA reads TGTGCCAGCAGCCCTCGACAGGGTCTCGATGAGCAGTTCTTC.

This rearrangement joins TRBV6-2 or TRBV6-3 to TRBJ2-1; 7 positions match TRBD1. CDR3 length: 14 residues. The ends lost 5 bases at V and 4 bases at J; junction bases unmatched: 5. Germline V gene sequence: CDR1 MNHEY, CDR2 SVGEGT. In nucleotides, the CDR3 is TGTGCCAGCAGTCCGGGACAGATTTACAATGAGCAGTTCTTC. Amino acid sequence: CASSPGQIYNEQFF.

The chain couples TRBV5-1 to TRBJ2-2; D possibly corresponds to TRBD1 (6 bases). Between the trimmed V and J ends, which lost 4 bases and 6 bases, there was a span of 10 bases. Germline V gene lookup returns CDR1 SGHRS and CDR2 YFSETQ. CDR3 size: 13 residues. This CDR3 reads CASSQQGAGELFF. DNA for the CDR3: TGCGCCAGCAGCCAACAGGGAGCCGGGGAGCTGTTTTTT.

This clonotype came up a few times. The chain combines TRBV20-1 with TRBJ2-7; TRBD1 might be the D (5 bases). V was pared by 4 bases and J by 3 bases, with 16 bases between. CDR3 length equals 14 residues. Germline values: CDR1 DFQATT, CDR2 SNEGSKA (reference sequence). This CDR3 is CSAKYPRRVYEQYF. The DNA for the CDR3 is TGCAGTGCTAAGTACCCGCGCAGGGTCTACGAGCAGTACTTC.

The V call is TRBV11-2, the J call TRBJ2-7, with 8 nucleotides matching TRBD2. V trimming: 2 bases; J trimming: 3 bases; junction bases outside the gene matches: 21. Per the germline V gene, CDR1 is SGHAT and CDR2 is FQNNGV. The CDR3 has 20 amino acids. The CDR3, as DNA: TGTGCCAGCAGCTTAAGAGTCGGAGGTCAAGGTGGGCTAGCGGGCTACGAGCAGTACTTC. Translating gives CASSLRVGGQGGLAGYEQYF.

V usage is TRBV7-8 and J usage is TRBJ1-1; D possibly corresponds to TRBD1 (5 bases). V was shortened by 1 base and J by 11 bases, with 14 bases between the two germline ends. The CDR3 extends over 13 amino acids. The V gene's germline CDR1 is SGHVS and CDR2 FQNEAQ. The CDR3 sequence: CASSLGDLRGAFF. The DNA of the CDR3 is TGTGCCAGCAGCTTAGGAGACCTCCGGGGGGCTTTCTTT. The variable domain in full, completed from reference TRBV7-8 and TRBJ1-1, reads GAGVSQSPRYKVAKRGQDVALRCDPISGHVSLFWYQQALGQGPEFLTYFQNEAQLDKSGLPSDRFFAERPEGSVSTLKIQRTQQEDSAVYLCASSLGDLRGAFFGQGTRLTVV.

This clonotype was picked up a small number of times. CDR3 amino acids: CASSQDLEGDQYF. The CDR3 bases are TGCGCCAGCAGCCAAGATCTTGAGGGGGACCAGTACTTC. This chain joins TRBV4-3 and TRBJ2-5; maybe TRBD1 (6 bases). V was clipped by 0 bases and J by 10 bases, with 12 bases between them. Per the germline V gene, CDR1 is LGHNA and CDR2 is YSLEER. This CDR3 contains 13 residues.

The chain is built from TRBV7-6 and TRBJ2-1; D gene uncertain. This CDR3 comprises 12 residues. The V and J ends lost 5 bases and 5 bases respectively, with 7 bases between them. Germline V lookup: CDR1 SGHVS, CDR2 FNYEAQ. CDR3 amino acids: CASSKQNNEQFF. The CDR3 nucleotides read TGTGCCAGCAGCAAACAAAACAATGAGCAGTTCTTC.

The chain uses TRBV6-2 or TRBV6-3 and TRBJ2-1, with 10 bases fitting TRBD2. The length of the CDR3 is 15 residues. The trim removed 2 bases at V and 5 bases at J, leaving 3 bases unmatched. Germline V CDR1 and CDR2: MNHEY, SVGEGT. The CDR3 region is CASSYPSGRNNEQFF. CDR3 in DNA: TGTGCCAGCAGTTACCCTAGCGGGAGAAACAATGAGCAGTTCTTC.

This clonotype was found a few times. This sequence joins TRBV4-3 and TRBJ1-2; TRBD1 matches at 7 bases. V shed 0 bases and J 5 bases; nucleotides not matched to a gene: 6. This CDR3 has 15 residues. Germline assignment: CDR1 LGHNA and CDR2 YSLEER. The CDR3 sequence is CASSQEEGAAYGYTF. The CDR3 bases are TGCGCCAGCAGCCAAGAGGAGGGGGCCGCGTATGGCTACACCTTC.

Only a few counts were recorded for this clonotype. The chain combines TRBV5-1 with TRBJ1-1; D remains ambiguous. Germline CDR1 reads SGHRS; CDR2 reads YFSETQ. The V end was cut by 1 base, the J end by 6 bases, with 10 bases between. The CDR3 totals 13 residues. The CDR3 DNA sequence: TGCGCCAGCAGCTTGATAGGGCGTCCTGAAGCTTTCTTT. It specifies CASSLIGRPEAFF.

The chain couples TRBV7-9 to TRBJ1-1; 7 bases agree with TRBD1. Germline CDR1 reads SEHNR; CDR2 reads FQNEAQ (reference sequence). The CDR3 contains 15 residues. V lost 5 bases and J lost 5; bases outside the gene matches: 11. The CDR3 sequence: CASSGRTGGWTEAFF. Here the CDR3 DNA reads TGTGCCAGCAGCGGCCGGACAGGCGGGTGGACTGAAGCTTTCTTT.

This clonotype was found a few times. The V gene is TRBV2, the J gene TRBJ2-7; TRBD2 matches at 7 bases. CDR3 length: 16 residues. Unmatched junction bases numbered 13, after V lost 7 bases and J lost 1 base. Germline assignment: CDR1 SNHLY and CDR2 FYNNEI. As DNA, the CDR3 is TGTGCCAGCATGACGCTGGGGACTAAGGATTCCTACGAGCAGTACTTC. It is translated as CASMTLGTKDSYEQYF. The whole variable domain, filled in from reference TRBV2 and TRBJ2-7, reads EPEVTQTPSHQVTQMGQEVILRCVPISNHLYFYWYRQILGQKVEFLVSFYNNEISEKSEIFDDQFSVERPDGSNFTLKIRSTKLEDSAMYFCASMTLGTKDSYEQYFGPGTRLTVT.

This chain joins TRBV7-9 and TRBJ1-2, with D hard to call. V was clipped by 1 base and J by 8 bases, with 14 bases between them. The CDR3 is made up of 14 amino acids. Germline CDR1 SEHNR, CDR2 FQNEAQ (reference sequence). Here the CDR3 reads CASSLELRIGGYTF. The CDR3 region has the DNA TGTGCCAGCAGCTTAGAGTTGAGGATTGGAGGCTACACCTTC.

The V call is TRBV4-3, the J call TRBJ2-5; D may be TRBD2 (6 bases). V was clipped by 0 bases and J by 4 bases, with 18 bases between them. This CDR3 has 17 residues. Germline assignment: CDR1 LGHNA and CDR2 YSLEER. As DNA, the CDR3 is TGCGCCAGCAGCCAAGAGTTAGGAACCGGGAGAACAGAGACCCAGTACTTC. This encodes CASSQELGTGRTETQYF.

This chain connects TRBV18 to TRBJ2-1; 9 nucleotides agree with TRBD2. The CDR3 is 16 residues long. J was trimmed by 4 bases and V by 8 bases; bases with no gene match: 12. Germline V gives CDR1 KGHSH, CDR2 LQKENI. The CDR3 sequence is CASAQGTSLGYNEQFF. DNA for the CDR3: TGTGCCAGCGCCCAGGGGACTAGCCTCGGATACAATGAGCAGTTCTTC.

Only a few counts were recorded for this clonotype. The chain recombines TRBV5-1 with TRBJ2-3, with 7 bases that match TRBD1. J gave up 6 bases and V 1 base, and 5 bases lay outside the gene matches. The CDR3 runs to 14 residues. From germline, CDR1 is SGHRS and CDR2 YFSETQ. CDR3: CASSLTGERDTQYF. Here the CDR3 DNA reads TGCGCCAGCAGCTTGACAGGGGAGAGGGATACGCAGTATTTT.

This clonotype has more than one count but fewer than ten. The CDR3 bases are TGTGCCAGCAGGAGCGACAGGGCGATGAACACTGAAGCTTTCTTT. Amino acid sequence: CASRSDRAMNTEAFF. The chain couples TRBV27 to TRBJ1-1, with 7 bases aligning to TRBD1. The CDR3 runs 15 residues. Germline values: CDR1 MNHEY, CDR2 SMNVEV (reference sequence). Trimming cost V 6 bases and J 0 bases; bases outside gene matches: 7.

J is TRBJ2-7 and V is TRBV7-6; D is perhaps TRBD1 (5 bases). Germline CDR1 SGHVS, CDR2 FNYEAQ. The CDR3 spans 15 residues. Deletions cut 5 bases from V and 6 bases from J, with 20 bases between. DNA of the CDR3: TGTGCCAGCAGCCCCGAACCAGGGAAGATTCGCGAGCAGTACTTC. It specifies CASSPEPGKIREQYF.

This clonotype was seen a handful of times. The DNA for the CDR3 is TGTGCCAGTAGTTCACCAACGTTGGGGAACACTGAAGCTTTCTTT. Translated: CASSSPTLGNTEAFF. The rearrangement joins TRBV19 to TRBJ1-1; no clear D. V was clipped by 5 bases and J by 1 base, with 14 bases between them. There are 15 residues in the CDR3. Germline V lookup: CDR1 LNHDA, CDR2 SQIVND (reference sequence).